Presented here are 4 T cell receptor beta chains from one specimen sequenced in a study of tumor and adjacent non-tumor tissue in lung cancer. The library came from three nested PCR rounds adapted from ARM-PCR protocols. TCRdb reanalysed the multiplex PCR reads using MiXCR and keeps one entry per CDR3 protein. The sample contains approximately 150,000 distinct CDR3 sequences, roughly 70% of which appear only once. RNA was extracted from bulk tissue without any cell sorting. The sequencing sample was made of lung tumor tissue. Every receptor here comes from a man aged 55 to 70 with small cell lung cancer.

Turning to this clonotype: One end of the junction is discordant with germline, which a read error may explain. CDR3 in amino acids: CSFHGLQNTDAQYF. CDR3 DNA sequence: TGCAGCTTCCATGGACTACAAAACACAGATGCGCAATATTTT. The chain joins TRBV29-1 to TRBJ2-3; TRBD2 is a possible D gene (6 bases). Germline values: CDR1 SQVTM, CDR2 ANQGSEA. The CDR3 sequence is 14 residues long.

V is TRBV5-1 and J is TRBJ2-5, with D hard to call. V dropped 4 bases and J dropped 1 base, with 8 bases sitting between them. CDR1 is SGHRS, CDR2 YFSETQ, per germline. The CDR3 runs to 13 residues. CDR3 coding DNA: TGCGCCAGCAGCCCTGGTCCCCAAGAGACCCAGTACTTC. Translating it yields CASSPGPQETQYF.

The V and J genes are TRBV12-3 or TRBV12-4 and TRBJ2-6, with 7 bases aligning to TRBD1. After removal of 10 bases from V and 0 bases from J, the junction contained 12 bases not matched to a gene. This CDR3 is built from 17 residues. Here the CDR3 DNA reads TGTGCCAACAACAAAGGGACAGCCTACTCTGGGGCCAACGTCCTGACTTTC. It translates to CANNKGTAYSGANVLTF.

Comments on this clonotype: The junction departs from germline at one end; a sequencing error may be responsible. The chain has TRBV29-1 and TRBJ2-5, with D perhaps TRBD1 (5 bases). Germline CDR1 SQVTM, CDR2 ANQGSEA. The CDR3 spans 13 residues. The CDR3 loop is CSVEGVRMETQYF. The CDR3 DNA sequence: TGCAGCGTAGAAGGGGTGAGGATGGAGACCCAGTACTTC.